The 21 T cell receptor beta chains below all came from one sample that was sequenced in a study of CD8+ T cells in alopecia areata. Specified treatment: oral pan-JAK inhibitor, 5-10 mg twice daily. Isolated RNA was reverse transcribed into cDNA used as the sequencing template. Clones were sequenced by immunoSEQ multiplex PCR, and TCRdb holds only the in-frame ones, with some missing. The profile shows 130,000 to 150,000 clones, 75% to 85% of them singletons. The sequencing used CD8+ T cells sorted from blood, collected at week 4, from a patient treated with tofacitinib. The receptors stem from a human donor with alopecia areata.

The chain carries TRBV4-2 and TRBJ2-3, with D possibly matching TRBD2 (6 bases). The CDR3 runs to 15 residues. Germline V lookup: CDR1 LGHNA, CDR2 YNFKEQ. V was clipped by 1 base and J by 0 bases, with 8 bases between them. Here the CDR3 reads CASSQVAASTDTQYF. In DNA, the CDR3 is TGTGCCAGCAGCCAAGTAGCGGCTAGCACAGATACGCAGTATTTT.

J is TRBJ1-1 and V is TRBV29-1; D gene uncertain. Deletions cut 3 bases from V and 0 bases from J, with 2 bases between. Germline lookup yields CDR1 SQVTM and CDR2 ANQGSEA. This CDR3 spans 11 amino acids. The CDR3 bases are TGCAGCGTTGATGTGAACACTGAAGCTTTCTTT. Translated, it gives CSVDVNTEAFF.

This clone was seen a single time. The chain links TRBV7-9 to TRBJ1-3, with a weak D call TRBD1 (5 bases). There are 16 residues in the CDR3. V was shortened by 3 bases and J by 3 bases, with 15 bases between the two germline ends. Looked up from germline, CDR1 is SEHNR and CDR2 is FQNEAQ (reference sequence). DNA of the CDR3: TGTGCCAGCAGCTTGGCTCTTTGGGGGTATGGAAACACCATATATTTT. Translated, it gives CASSLALWGYGNTIYF.

The chain uses TRBV29-1 and TRBJ2-1; D is uncertain. The germline gives CDR1 SQVTM, CDR2 ANQGSEA. Trimming pared 5 bases from V and 10 bases from J, leaving 15 bases between. The CDR3 consists of 12 residues. The CDR3 loop is CSVSFDINEQFF. As DNA, the CDR3 is TGCAGCGTTTCCTTTGACATCAACGAGCAGTTCTTC.

This chain links TRBV30 with TRBJ1-1, with 12 bases identical to TRBD1. Trimming removed 2 bases from V and 10 bases from J; junction bases left unmatched: 14. In germline, CDR1 is GTSNPN, CDR2 SVGIG (reference sequence). This CDR3 spans 16 amino acids. CDR3: CAWSHPPGQGALGAFF. In nucleotides, the CDR3 is TGTGCCTGGAGTCATCCGCCGGGACAGGGGGCACTGGGAGCTTTCTTT.

V and J are TRBV4-3 and TRBJ2-7; the D call may be TRBD1 or TRBD2 (6 bases each). Trimming shortened V by 4 bases and J by 3 bases, and 16 bases separated the two germline ends. Germline CDR1 LGHNA, CDR2 YSLEER. The CDR3 runs 15 residues. CDR3 bases: TGCGCCAGCAGCCGGGACACGGAGGGGAGCTACGAGCAGTACTTC. Its translation is CASSRDTEGSYEQYF.

This clone was counted once. The CDR3 DNA is TGTGCCAGCAGCACGACAGGGGGGAACACTGAAGCTTTCTTT. Its translation is CASSTTGGNTEAFF. This chain joins TRBV6-6 and TRBJ1-1, with TRBD1 identical over 9 bases. There are 14 residues in the CDR3. Germline V gene data show CDR1 as MNHNY and CDR2 as SVGAGI (reference sequence). V lost 6 bases and J lost 1; bases outside the gene matches: 3.

This chain joins TRBV7-2 and TRBJ2-7, with D hard to call. V was cut by 1 base and J by 2 bases, with 21 bases left in between. The CDR3 runs 18 residues. In germline, CDR1 is SGHTA, CDR2 FQGNSA. In nucleotides, the CDR3 is TGTGCCAGCAGCTTAGGAGATGCGGAGTGGCCGACGACCTACGAGCAGTACTTC. Translating gives CASSLGDAEWPTTYEQYF.

V usage is TRBV27 and J usage is TRBJ2-5; D gene ambiguous. V lost 4 bases, J lost 5 bases, and 8 bases lay in between. Germline CDR1 reads MNHEY; CDR2 reads SMNVEV (reference sequence). This CDR3 is 12 amino acids long. CDR3 DNA: TGTGCCAGCAGTTCAGACTGGGAGACCCAGTACTTC. Amino acid sequence: CASSSDWETQYF.

The chain couples TRBV27 to TRBJ2-7, with 7 bases fitting TRBD1. CDR1 MNHEY and CDR2 SMNVEV come from the germline V gene (reference sequence). The CDR3 runs 15 residues. V lost 2 bases, J lost 1 base, and 5 bases stayed unmatched. CDR3 DNA sequence: TGTGCCAGCAGTTTACGCGCAGGGGGATCCTACGAGCAGTACTTC. Translated, it gives CASSLRAGGSYEQYF.

This clone was seen more than once but under ten times. V and J are TRBV5-1 and TRBJ2-5, with no clear D. Germline V gene lookup returns CDR1 SGHRS and CDR2 YFSETQ. This CDR3 is 12 amino acids long. The ends were cut back, 0 bases at V and 0 bases at J, with 0 bases in the middle. The DNA for the CDR3 is TGCGCCAGCAGCTTGGACCAAGAGACCCAGTACTTC. This translates into CASSLDQETQYF. Combining the CDR3 with reference TRBV5-1 and TRBJ2-5 gives the whole variable domain KAGVTQTPRYLIKTRGQQVTLSCSPISGHRSVSWYQQTPGQGLQFLFEYFSETQRNKGNFPGRFSGRQFSNSRSEMNVSTLELGDSALYLCASSLDQETQYFGPGTRLLVL.

This clone was detected only a few times. J is TRBJ1-4 and V is TRBV6-6; D may be TRBD1 (5 bases). This CDR3 contains 12 residues. Germline V gene data show CDR1 as MNHNY and CDR2 as SVGAGI (reference sequence). Trimming cost V 4 bases and J 8 bases, with 8 bases left between them. CDR3 coding DNA: TGTGCCAGCAGTTGGGACTCAGAAAAACTGTTTTTT. Translation gives CASSWDSEKLFF.

This clone has more than one count but fewer than ten. The chain joins TRBV5-5 to TRBJ1-5, with D uncertain. CDR3 length: 15 amino acids. Trimming removed 4 bases at V and 0 bases at J, with 11 bases between. Germline V CDR1 and CDR2: SGHKS, YYEKEE (reference sequence). CDR3 amino acids: CASSPRTDSNQPQHF. CDR3 nucleotide sequence: TGTGCCAGCAGCCCCCGGACGGATAGCAATCAGCCCCAGCATTTT.

This clone occurred a few times. The chain has TRBV19 and TRBJ2-1; no definite D call. The CDR3 is 13 amino acids. Per germline, CDR1 LNHDA and CDR2 SQIVND (reference sequence). The V gene lost 5 bases and the J gene lost 7 bases, with 12 bases spanning the gap. CDR3 in DNA: TGTGCCAGTAGTTGGGGTTTCGCGAATGAGCAGTTCTTC. Protein sequence: CASSWGFANEQFF.

The chain links TRBV7-9 to TRBJ2-7; D may match TRBD1 or TRBD2 (6 bases each). The CDR3 has 13 residues. The V gene's germline CDR1 is SEHNR and CDR2 FQNEAQ (reference sequence). As DNA, the CDR3 is TGTGCTTCCGGGGGCCTGGGAACCTACGAGCAGTACTTC. This translates into CASGGLGTYEQYF.

The rearrangement links TRBV19 to TRBJ2-1; 8 nucleotides line up with TRBD2. V was clipped by 3 bases and J by 9 bases; unmatched bases: 4. There are 13 residues in the CDR3. Germline V gives CDR1 LNHDA, CDR2 SQIVND (reference sequence). The CDR3 protein is CASSMAGGGEQFF. CDR3 coding DNA: TGTGCCAGTAGTATGGCGGGGGGCGGTGAGCAGTTCTTC.

The J gene is TRBJ2-1, the V gene TRBV5-1; D remains ambiguous. Deletions cut 0 bases from V and 9 bases from J, with 16 bases between. Germline assignment: CDR1 SGHRS and CDR2 YFSETQ. The CDR3 is 15 residues long. CDR3 residues: CASSLETALYGEQFF. For the CDR3, the DNA is TGCGCCAGCAGCTTGGAAACAGCCCTTTATGGTGAGCAGTTCTTC.

The V call is TRBV29-1, the J call TRBJ1-1, with D possibly being TRBD1 (5 bases). Germline V gene data show CDR1 as SQVTM and CDR2 as ANQGSEA. Trimming took off 5 bases at V and 1 base at J, with 5 bases between the two ends. This CDR3 is 11 amino acids long. The CDR3 here is CSVQGNTEAFF. The CDR3 DNA follows: TGCAGCGTTCAGGGGAACACTGAAGCTTTCTTT.

The chain combines TRBV6-6 with TRBJ2-7; 8 nucleotides align to TRBD1. The CDR3 consists of 16 residues. CDR1 MNHNY and CDR2 SVGAGI come from the germline V gene (reference sequence). The trim removed 1 base at V and 0 bases at J, leaving 5 bases unmatched. CDR3 in DNA: TGTGCCAGCAGTTACTACAGGGGGGACGACTCCTACGAGCAGTACTTC. Encoded protein: CASSYYRGDDSYEQYF.

V is TRBV9 and J is TRBJ2-5, with TRBD1 matching 7 bases. The V gene's germline CDR1 is SGDLS and CDR2 YYNGEE. J gave up 2 bases and V 0 bases, and 10 bases lay outside the gene matches. The CDR3 length is 17 residues. CDR3 nucleotide sequence: TGTGCCAGCAGCGTAGCCACAGGGGTACCCCTTCAAGAGACCCAGTACTTC. Translation gives CASSVATGVPLQETQYF.

J is TRBJ2-1 and V is TRBV10-3; the match to TRBD1 covers 10 bases. The trim removed 3 bases at V and 8 bases at J, leaving 7 bases unmatched. The CDR3 extends over 15 amino acids. Germline V CDR1 and CDR2: ENHRY, SYGVKD. The chain's CDR3 is CAISDRDRGFDEQFF. Here the CDR3 DNA reads TGTGCCATCAGTGACCGGGACAGGGGTTTCGATGAGCAGTTCTTC.